The 16 T cell receptor beta chains below come from one sample, sequenced in a study of shared T cell receptors in the human thymus. Data came from immunoSEQ multiplex PCR; TCRdb stores just in-frame clones and leaves some out. The table records approximately 580,000 clones, 75% to 85% of them present only once. The same sample was also studied in work on human thymus T cells.

The sequenced material came from thymocytes. All receptors come from a boy under two years old with a congenital heart defect.

This clone was detected only a few times. The chain carries TRBV4-2 and TRBJ2-1, with 9 bases lining up with TRBD2. The V segment lost 3 bases and the J segment 8 bases; nucleotides outside the gene matches: 17. There are 18 residues in the CDR3. Germline V gene sequence: CDR1 LGHNA, CDR2 YNFKEQ. The DNA for the CDR3 is TGTGCCAGCAGCCACTATAAGCGGGAGGCCCAATCGGGAGATGAGCAGTTCTTC. Translated: CASSHYKREAQSGDEQFF.

The V call is TRBV7-6, the J call TRBJ2-1; D might be TRBD1 (6 bases). CDR3 length: 14 amino acids. Germline V gene lookup returns CDR1 SGHVS and CDR2 FNYEAQ. V lost 0 bases to trimming and J lost 10 bases, with 13 bases between them. The CDR3 DNA reads TGTGCCAGCAGCTTAGCTGGTGGGGGCGACGAGCAGTTCTTC. The encoded protein is CASSLAGGGDEQFF.

The chain is built from TRBV10-3 and TRBJ2-5, with 9 bases matching TRBD1. Germline V gene lookup returns CDR1 ENHRY and CDR2 SYGVKD. The CDR3 length is 20 residues. The V segment lost 0 bases and the J segment 5 bases; nucleotides outside the gene matches: 19. As DNA, the CDR3 is TGTGCCATCAGTGAGTCCCTGGCCGTCCCGGGACAGGGAACCCTGGAGACCCAGTACTTC. The encoded protein is CAISESLAVPGQGTLETQYF.

This chain connects TRBV5-6 to TRBJ1-2; 9 bases are a match to TRBD1. Germline V gives CDR1 SGHDT, CDR2 YYEEEE. The CDR3 consists of 15 residues. V shed 4 bases, J shed 1 base, and the junction held 5 bases outside the gene matches. CDR3 sequence reads: CASSAQGAHNYGYTF. CDR3 nucleotides: TGTGCCAGCAGCGCACAGGGGGCGCATAACTATGGCTACACCTTC. Variable domain in full (rest from reference TRBV5-6 and TRBJ1-2): DAGVTQSPTHLIKTRGQQVTLRCSPKSGHDTVSWYQQALGQGPQFIFQYYEEEERQRGNFPDRFSGHQFPNYSSELNVNALLLGDSALYLCASSAQGAHNYGYTFGSGTRLTVV.

The J gene is TRBJ2-1, the V gene TRBV4-1, with TRBD2 matching 8 bases. Germline-derived CDR1 and CDR2 are MGHRA and YSYEKL. V dropped 0 bases and J dropped 8; count of bases not matched to a gene: 9. The CDR3 is made up of 16 amino acids. For the CDR3, the DNA is TGCGCCAGCAGCCAAGATGCGGGAGGCCCCGGCCATGAGCAGTTCTTC. Protein product: CASSQDAGGPGHEQFF.

The chain couples TRBV15 to TRBJ2-5; D not resolved. The CDR3 runs 11 residues. Looked up from germline, CDR1 is LNHNV and CDR2 is YYDKDF (reference sequence). Trimming took off 5 bases at V and 7 bases at J, with 8 bases between the two ends. The chain's CDR3 is CATSPGRTQYF. In nucleotides, the CDR3 is TGTGCCACCAGCCCAGGAAGGACCCAGTACTTC.

The chain recombines TRBV27 with TRBJ2-1, with a weak D call TRBD2 (6 bases). This CDR3 is built from 17 residues. Trimming shortened V by 4 bases and J by 0 bases, and 16 bases separated the two germline ends. Germline V gene lookup returns CDR1 MNHEY and CDR2 SMNVEV (reference sequence). The CDR3 nucleotides read TGTGCCAGCAGTTGGCAGCGGGCAAACCTCTCCTACAATGAGCAGTTCTTC. Translating it yields CASSWQRANLSYNEQFF.

The V call is TRBV4-2, the J call TRBJ1-4; D not certain. Trimming cost V 2 bases and J 2 bases, with 6 bases left between them. CDR3 length: 14 amino acids. CDR1 and CDR2 from the germline V gene are LGHNA and YNFKEQ. The CDR3 spells CASSQPGTNEKLFF. As DNA, the CDR3 is TGTGCCAGCAGCCAACCAGGTACTAATGAAAAACTGTTTTTT.

The chain joins TRBV6-5 to TRBJ1-2; 12 bases are shared with TRBD1. This CDR3 comprises 15 residues. The germline gives CDR1 MNHEY, CDR2 SVGAGI. The V and J ends lost 6 bases and 7 bases, in that order; junction bases with no gene match: 9. This CDR3 reads CASRPAGDRGLGYTF. CDR3 nucleotide sequence: TGTGCCAGCAGACCAGCAGGGGACAGGGGGCTTGGCTACACCTTC.

This rearrangement joins TRBV14 to TRBJ2-1; 8 bases fit TRBD2. Germline V gives CDR1 SGHDN, CDR2 FVKESK. The CDR3 contains 16 residues. V lost 4 bases to trimming and J lost 8 bases; unmatched junction nucleotides: 13. The CDR3 nucleotides read TGTGCCAGCAGCCCCTACCAGCGGGAGCCCTTGGATGAGCAGTTCTTC. It encodes CASSPYQREPLDEQFF.

This clone was counted once. V gene TRBV18 combines with J gene TRBJ2-7; 8 bases are a match to TRBD1. V trimming: 3 bases; J trimming: 3 bases; junction bases outside the gene matches: 7. Germline loops: CDR1 KGHSH, CDR2 LQKENI. This CDR3 is built from 15 residues. Written as DNA, the CDR3 is TGTGCCAGCTCACCGGGGGTCAGGGGGCACTACGAGCAGTACTTC. Amino acid sequence: CASSPGVRGHYEQYF. The whole variable domain, filled in from reference TRBV18 and TRBJ2-7, reads NAGVMQNPRHLVRRRGQEARLRCSPMKGHSHVYWYRQLPEEGLKFMVYLQKENIIDESGMPKERFSAEFPKEGPSILRIQQVVRGDSAAYFCASSPGVRGHYEQYFGPGTRLTVT.

The genes are TRBV2 and TRBJ1-4, with 7 bases lining up with TRBD1. The CDR3 runs 15 residues. CDR1 and CDR2 from the germline V gene are SNHLY and FYNNEI. Trimming removed 1 base from V and 7 bases from J; junction bases left unmatched: 6. CDR3 in DNA: TGTGCCAGCAGTGAAGGCAGCCCAGGGGGTGAAAAACTGTTTTTT. Its protein product is CASSEGSPGGEKLFF. Looking up the rest from reference TRBV2 and TRBJ1-4 gives the full variable domain: EPEVTQTPSHQVTQMGQEVILRCVPISNHLYFYWYRQILGQKVEFLVSFYNNEISEKSEIFDDQFSVERPDGSNFTLKIRSTKLEDSAMYFCASSEGSPGGEKLFFGSGTQLSVL.

The rearrangement joins TRBV5-1 to TRBJ2-3; a weak D match, TRBD1 (8 bases). This CDR3 region has 15 residues. Germline V gene sequence: CDR1 SGHRS, CDR2 YFSETQ. With 4 bases removed from V and 4 bases from J, the gap between germline ends came to 16 bases. The CDR3 loop reads CASSPRQGRADTQYF. The DNA of the CDR3 is TGCGCCAGCAGCCCTCGACAGGGGAGGGCAGATACGCAGTATTTT.

The chain uses TRBV14 and TRBJ1-4; D not certain. Deletions cut 0 bases from V and 5 bases from J, with 16 bases between. CDR1 SGHDN and CDR2 FVKESK come from the germline V gene. This CDR3 has 17 amino acids. Here the CDR3 reads CASSQDFRPGWNEKLFF. In DNA form, the CDR3 reads TGTGCCAGCAGCCAAGACTTTCGACCGGGGTGGAATGAAAAACTGTTTTTT.

In DNA form, the CDR3 reads TGCGCCAGCAGCGGAGGACAGGGAAGCTCTGGCTACACCTTC. This codes for CASSGGQGSSGYTF. The chain joins TRBV5-1 to TRBJ1-2; TRBD1 matches 8 bases. The CDR3 loop spans 14 amino acids. Germline-derived CDR1 and CDR2 are SGHRS and YFSETQ. Unmatched junction bases numbered 9, after V lost 4 bases and J lost 7 bases.

This CDR3 is CAWSATSSGRPHNEQFF. The DNA for the CDR3 is TGTGCCTGGAGCGCTACCTCTAGCGGGAGGCCTCACAATGAGCAGTTCTTC. V usage is TRBV30 and J usage is TRBJ2-1; 11 nucleotides match TRBD2. Unmatched junction bases numbered 12, after V lost 3 bases and J lost 5 bases. Germline-derived CDR1 and CDR2 are GTSNPN and SVGIG (reference sequence). The CDR3 sequence is 17 residues long.